The rows below give T cell receptor beta chains drawn from one sample of a study of early T cells in non-severe SARS-CoV-2 infection. From the 5' RACE reads, TCRdb called clonotypes with MiXCR, one entry per CDR3 protein. The data contain 50,000 to 70,000 distinct CDR3 sequences, 15% of them singletons. Sample: whole blood, taken at baseline. These receptors were collected from an adult who was a healthcare worker with PCR-confirmed SARS-CoV-2 infection or an uninfected control (not recorded which). CDR3s include the opening cysteine and the closing phenylalanine or tryptophan. Each record gives: clone size, J gene, D gene, V gene, CDR3 protein, CDR3 DNA. A D gene is named only where the DNA matches it firmly. For some rows the clone size is stated as once, few or many, or as a class when expanded; others skip it.

clone size: .; J gene: TRBJ1-5; D gene: .; V gene: TRBV2; CDR3 protein: CASKEGTSYQPQHF; CDR3 DNA: TGTGCCAGCAAGGAGGGGACATCTTATCAGCCCCAGCATTTT
clone size: few; J gene: TRBJ2-2; D gene: TRBD1; V gene: TRBV28; CDR3 protein: CAIYKLPGTGATGELFF; CDR3 DNA: TGTGCCATCTATAAGCTCCCCGGGACAGGGGCGACAGGGGAGCTGTTTTTT
clone size: .; J gene: TRBJ1-6; D gene: TRBD1; V gene: TRBV29-1; CDR3 protein: CSVGQGNSPLHF; CDR3 DNA: TGCAGCGTTGGACAGGGGAATTCACCCCTCCACTTT
clone size: many; J gene: TRBJ1-1; D gene: .; V gene: TRBV24-1; CDR3 protein: CATSDPARGTEAFF; CDR3 DNA: TGTGCCACCAGTGACCCCGCCCGAGGGACTGAAGCTTTCTTT
clone size: few; J gene: TRBJ2-5; D gene: TRBD2; V gene: TRBV4-1; CDR3 protein: CASSQDGGDAQYF; CDR3 DNA: TGCGCCAGCAGCCAAGATGGGGGGGATGCCCAGTACTTC
clone size: .; J gene: TRBJ2-7; D gene: TRBD1; V gene: TRBV12-3/TRBV12-4; CDR3 protein: CASSPGTGSSYEQYF; CDR3 DNA: TGTGCCAGCAGTCCCGGGACAGGTAGCTCCTACGAGCAGTACTTC
clone size: .; J gene: TRBJ2-3; D gene: .; V gene: TRBV15; CDR3 protein: CATSSQDRSSPDTQYF; CDR3 DNA: TGTGCCACCAGCAGTCAAGACAGATCAAGTCCAGATACGCAGTATTTT
clone size: few; J gene: TRBJ2-7; D gene: .; V gene: TRBV5-1; CDR3 protein: CASSLIGNEQYF; CDR3 DNA: TGCGCCAGCAGCTTGATCGGCAACGAGCAGTACTTC
clone size: .; J gene: TRBJ2-7; D gene: TRBD1; V gene: TRBV7-9; CDR3 protein: CASSFTTGAYEQYF; CDR3 DNA: TGTGCCAGCAGCTTCACAACAGGGGCCTACGAGCAGTACTTC
clone size: few; J gene: TRBJ1-1; D gene: TRBD1; V gene: TRBV10-2; CDR3 protein: CASSANTGTGLLTEAFF; CDR3 DNA: TGCGCCAGCAGTGCAAATACCGGGACAGGGTTACTCACTGAAGCTTTCTTT
clone size: many; J gene: TRBJ2-7; D gene: .; V gene: TRBV2; CDR3 protein: CASSEVGGGAYEQYF; CDR3 DNA: TGTGCCAGCAGTGAAGTGGGCGGAGGTGCCTACGAGCAGTACTTC
clone size: few; J gene: TRBJ2-4; D gene: TRBD1; V gene: TRBV6-1; CDR3 protein: CASSQQGVGKNIQYF; CDR3 DNA: TGTGCCAGCAGCCAACAGGGGGTTGGCAAAAACATTCAGTACTTC
clone size: .; J gene: TRBJ1-6; D gene: TRBD1; V gene: TRBV6-6; CDR3 protein: CASSPPGQGTGSPLHF; CDR3 DNA: TGTGCCAGCAGTCCTCCGGGACAGGGCACGGGTTCACCCCTCCACTTT
clone size: .; J gene: TRBJ1-5; D gene: .; V gene: TRBV6-6; CDR3 protein: CASSYSAQVSNQPQHF; CDR3 DNA: TGTGCCAGCAGTTACTCTGCCCAGGTCAGCAATCAGCCCCAGCATTTT
clone size: few; J gene: TRBJ2-7; D gene: .; V gene: TRBV3-1; CDR3 protein: CASSHQGGHEQYF; CDR3 DNA: TGTGCCAGCAGCCACCAGGGGGGCCACGAGCAGTACTTC
clone size: few; J gene: TRBJ2-2; D gene: .; V gene: TRBV5-1; CDR3 protein: CASRELRSGHGELFF; CDR3 DNA: TGCGCCAGCAGGGAGTTGCGGTCGGGTCACGGGGAGCTGTTTTTT
clone size: .; J gene: TRBJ1-5; D gene: .; V gene: TRBV3-1; CDR3 protein: CASSQSGPGGQPQHF; CDR3 DNA: TGTGCCAGCAGCCAATCCGGACCCGGTGGGCAGCCCCAGCATTTT
clone size: .; J gene: TRBJ2-2; D gene: .; V gene: TRBV5-1; CDR3 protein: CASSLINEGNTGELFF; CDR3 DNA: TGCGCCAGCAGCTTGATCAACGAGGGGAACACCGGGGAGCTGTTTTTT
clone size: .; J gene: TRBJ2-7; D gene: .; V gene: TRBV11-2; CDR3 protein: CASSLDHISVDEQYF; CDR3 DNA: TGTGCCAGCAGCTTAGATCACATCAGTGTCGACGAGCAGTACTTC
clone size: .; J gene: TRBJ1-2; D gene: .; V gene: TRBV5-5; CDR3 protein: CASSLVGRETYTF; CDR3 DNA: TGTGCCAGCAGCTTGGTAGGCCGGGAGACCTACACCTTC
clone size: .; J gene: TRBJ2-5; D gene: .; V gene: TRBV10-3; CDR3 protein: CAISPSETQYF; CDR3 DNA: TGTGCCATCAGTCCCAGCGAGACCCAGTACTTC
clone size: few; J gene: TRBJ1-1; D gene: TRBD1; V gene: TRBV5-1; CDR3 protein: CASSVNPTGLNTEAFF; CDR3 DNA: TGCGCCAGCAGCGTAAATCCGACAGGGTTGAACACTGAAGCTTTCTTT
clone size: .; J gene: TRBJ1-2; D gene: .; V gene: TRBV9; CDR3 protein: CASSEDGYTF; CDR3 DNA: TGTGCCAGCAGCGAGGATGGCTACACCTTC
clone size: many; J gene: TRBJ2-3; D gene: .; V gene: TRBV6-1; CDR3 protein: CASRRRGEYTDTQFF; CDR3 DNA: TGTGCCAGCAGACGAAGGGGTGAATACACAGATACGCAGTTTTTT
clone size: few; J gene: TRBJ1-2; D gene: .; V gene: TRBV18; CDR3 protein: CASSPAGGADYGYTF; CDR3 DNA: TGTGCCAGCTCACCCGCGGGGGGGGCTGACTATGGCTACACCTTC
clone size: .; J gene: TRBJ2-7; D gene: .; V gene: TRBV2; CDR3 protein: CASSVGSEQYF; CDR3 DNA: TGTGCCAGCAGTGTTGGAAGCGAGCAGTACTTC
clone size: many; J gene: TRBJ1-5; D gene: TRBD1; V gene: TRBV2; CDR3 protein: CASRLGQGYSNQPQHF; CDR3 DNA: TGTGCCAGCAGACTTGGACAGGGCTATAGCAATCAGCCCCAGCATTTT
clone size: .; J gene: TRBJ2-3; D gene: TRBD2; V gene: TRBV19; CDR3 protein: CASSPPGLAGGGTQYF; CDR3 DNA: TGTGCCAGTAGCCCTCCGGGACTAGCGGGAGGAGGTACGCAGTATTTT
clone size: .; J gene: TRBJ2-7; D gene: .; V gene: TRBV12-3/TRBV12-4; CDR3 protein: CASRPDGSSYEQYF; CDR3 DNA: TGTGCCAGCAGGCCTGACGGAAGCTCCTACGAGCAGTACTTC
clone size: .; J gene: TRBJ2-3; D gene: TRBD2; V gene: TRBV18; CDR3 protein: CASSQSPGLAGDTQYF; CDR3 DNA: TGTGCCAGCTCACAATCGCCGGGACTAGCAGGAGATACGCAGTATTTT
clone size: few; J gene: TRBJ1-5; D gene: .; V gene: TRBV14; CDR3 protein: CASSQDGFQPQHF; CDR3 DNA: TGTGCCAGCAGCCAAGATGGGTTTCAGCCCCAGCATTTT
clone size: few; J gene: TRBJ1-4; D gene: .; V gene: TRBV10-3; CDR3 protein: CAISADSTTNEKLFF; CDR3 DNA: TGTGCCATCAGTGCAGATTCTACAACTAATGAAAAACTGTTTTTT
clone size: .; J gene: TRBJ1-6; D gene: TRBD1; V gene: TRBV12-3/TRBV12-4; CDR3 protein: CASSTGQRNSPLHF; CDR3 DNA: TGTGCCAGCAGTACGGGACAGCGCAATTCACCCCTCCACTTT
clone size: .; J gene: TRBJ2-7; D gene: TRBD1; V gene: TRBV28; CDR3 protein: CASSLRTGNLYEQYF; CDR3 DNA: TGTGCCAGCAGTCTCCGGACAGGGAACCTTTACGAGCAGTACTTC
clone size: .; J gene: TRBJ1-1; D gene: .; V gene: TRBV20-1; CDR3 protein: CSARDPGARVTEAFF; CDR3 DNA: TGCAGTGCTAGAGATCCAGGGGCTCGGGTTACTGAAGCTTTCTTT
clone size: many; J gene: TRBJ2-3; D gene: .; V gene: TRBV12-3/TRBV12-4; CDR3 protein: CASSSRGRSTDTQYF; CDR3 DNA: TGTGCCAGCAGTTCGCGGGGCAGAAGCACAGATACGCAGTATTTT
clone size: many; J gene: TRBJ1-5; D gene: TRBD1; V gene: TRBV18; CDR3 protein: CASSPDRDQPQHF; CDR3 DNA: TGTGCCAGCTCACCGGACAGGGATCAGCCCCAGCATTTT
clone size: .; J gene: TRBJ2-4; D gene: TRBD2; V gene: TRBV11-2; CDR3 protein: CASTMNRGGAKNIQYF; CDR3 DNA: TGTGCCAGCACAATGAATCGGGGGGGAGCCAAAAACATTCAGTACTTC
clone size: once; J gene: TRBJ1-1; D gene: TRBD1; V gene: TRBV2; CDR3 protein: CASSPGTGDTEAFF; CDR3 DNA: TGTGCCAGCAGCCCGGGGACAGGGGACACTGAAGCTTTCTTT
clone size: many; J gene: TRBJ1-1; D gene: .; V gene: TRBV12-3/TRBV12-4; CDR3 protein: CASSLGPEAFF; CDR3 DNA: TGTGCCAGCAGTTTGGGTCCTGAAGCTTTCTTT
clone size: .; J gene: TRBJ2-5; D gene: .; V gene: TRBV7-2; CDR3 protein: CASSSPGPQRGETQYF; CDR3 DNA: TGTGCCAGCAGCTCTCCGGGACCCCAAAGGGGAGAGACCCAGTACTTC
clone size: few; J gene: TRBJ1-1; D gene: .; V gene: TRBV10-1; CDR3 protein: CASRATANTEAFF; CDR3 DNA: TGCGCCAGCAGGGCGACAGCGAACACTGAAGCTTTCTTT
clone size: few; J gene: TRBJ2-5; D gene: .; V gene: TRBV25-1; CDR3 protein: CASSEEWDWQETQYF; CDR3 DNA: TGTGCCAGCAGTGAAGAATGGGACTGGCAAGAGACCCAGTACTTC
clone size: .; J gene: TRBJ1-5; D gene: .; V gene: TRBV19; CDR3 protein: CASSVAAAYNQPQHF; CDR3 DNA: TGTGCCAGTAGTGTGGCAGCGGCCTACAATCAGCCCCAGCATTTT
clone size: many; J gene: TRBJ2-2; D gene: .; V gene: TRBV28; CDR3 protein: CAHGDSGTGELFF; CDR3 DNA: TGTGCCCACGGGGATTCGGGCACCGGGGAGCTGTTTTTT
clone size: .; J gene: TRBJ2-1; D gene: TRBD1; V gene: TRBV19; CDR3 protein: CASSSQGTVAYNEQFF; CDR3 DNA: TGTGCCAGTAGTTCCCAAGGGACAGTTGCATACAATGAGCAGTTCTTC
clone size: .; J gene: TRBJ2-1; D gene: .; V gene: TRBV11-2; CDR3 protein: CASSFVHEQFF; CDR3 DNA: TGTGCCAGCAGCTTTGTCCATGAGCAGTTCTTC
clone size: .; J gene: TRBJ2-7; D gene: .; V gene: TRBV5-6; CDR3 protein: CASSLVPDEQYF; CDR3 DNA: TGTGCCAGCAGCTTGGTTCCTGACGAGCAGTACTTC
clone size: .; J gene: TRBJ2-7; D gene: TRBD1; V gene: TRBV18; CDR3 protein: CASHQGQGAREQYF; CDR3 DNA: TGTGCCAGCCACCAGGGACAGGGGGCACGAGAGCAGTACTTC
clone size: .; J gene: TRBJ1-2; D gene: .; V gene: TRBV15; CDR3 protein: CATSRDMTLPPFGYTF; CDR3 DNA: TGTGCCACCAGCAGAGATATGACCCTTCCCCCCTTTGGCTACACCTTC